The next 10 T cell receptor beta chains were all read from a single sample in a study of T-cell memory formation after mild COVID-19 (dated by TCRdb to about 2021). Library preparation used 5' RACE. Sequenced using an Illumina NovaSeq 6000. TCRdb passed the public sequencing reads through fastp at Q25 and MiXCR, retaining productive beta sequences. CDR3 protein duplicates are merged, each entry listing the most common genes and DNA. This sample has fewer than 400,000 distinct CDR3 sequences in its table, and approximately 15% of those were observed once. The ten top clones hold 20% to 25% of the sample. The sequencing input was PBMCs or a T cell subset sorted from them (not recorded which). The source is a man aged 18-30 years who had mild COVID-19 (a few samples of this study predate the infection). The sample titles of this study are shuffled in the database, so cell type and time point are left out; the donor was told from shared clones.

This clonotype has only a few counts. This chain links TRBV19 with TRBJ2-5; 9 bases align to TRBD1. Germline CDR1 LNHDA, CDR2 SQIVND (reference sequence). J gave up 7 bases and V 5 bases, and 8 bases lay outside the gene matches. The CDR3 runs 14 residues. CDR3: CASSGTGLALTQYF. CDR3 nucleotide sequence: TGTGCCAGTAGTGGGACAGGGTTGGCGTTGACCCAGTACTTC.

This clonotype came up a few times. The chain recombines TRBV6-5 with TRBJ2-1; a weak D match, TRBD1 (6 bases). The V gene's germline CDR1 is MNHEY and CDR2 SVGAGI. The CDR3 is made up of 14 amino acids. The V gene lost 1 base and the J gene lost 5 bases, with 9 bases spanning the gap. The CDR3 sequence: CASSYLQGHNEQFF. The CDR3 bases are TGTGCCAGCAGTTACTTACAGGGCCACAATGAGCAGTTCTTC.

This clonotype was counted only a few times. The chain has TRBV6-5 and TRBJ1-2, with no clear D. Per germline, CDR1 MNHEY and CDR2 SVGAGI. The CDR3 has 12 amino acids. The V gene lost 8 bases and the J gene lost 8 bases, with 15 bases spanning the gap. Written as DNA, the CDR3 is TGTGCCAGCTGGGAAGGCAAACGGGGCTACACCTTC. This translates into CASWEGKRGYTF.

This clonotype was seen more than once but under ten times. V gene TRBV20-1 combines with J gene TRBJ2-5; 11 bases line up with TRBD2. With 3 bases clipped from V and 0 bases from J, the junction kept 6 bases outside the gene matches. Germline lookup yields CDR1 DFQATT and CDR2 SNEGSKA (reference sequence). The length of the CDR3 is 16 residues. In DNA form, the CDR3 reads TGCAGTGCTAGTCGGCTAGCGGGGGGCAACCAAGAGACCCAGTACTTC. Translation: CSASRLAGGNQETQYF.

This chain joins TRBV4-2 and TRBJ2-6, with D possibly being TRBD1 (6 bases). The V gene's germline CDR1 is LGHNA and CDR2 YNFKEQ. V lost 1 base and J lost 0, with 10 bases in between. CDR3 length: 17 amino acids. CDR3 DNA sequence: TGTGCCAGCAGCCAAGCAGGGGACATCTCTGGGGCCAACGTCCTGACTTTC. Its translation: CASSQAGDISGANVLTF.

This clonotype was seen only a few times. This chain connects TRBV25-1 to TRBJ1-1; D gene unclear. The CDR3 is 16 amino acids. The V end lost 3 bases, the J end lost 1 base, and 15 bases lay between the germline ends. The V gene's germline CDR1 is MGHDK and CDR2 SYGVNS. Here the CDR3 DNA reads TGTGCCAGCAGTGATCCCTTAGGGATTCAGAACACTGAAGCTTTCTTT. This encodes CASSDPLGIQNTEAFF.

This clonotype has ten or more counts. The chain couples TRBV5-1 to TRBJ2-1, with D perhaps TRBD1 (6 bases). Germline CDR1 reads SGHRS; CDR2 reads YFSETQ. This CDR3 contains 13 residues. Trimming removed 4 bases from V and 2 bases from J, with 7 bases in between. The DNA of the CDR3 is TGCGCCAGCAGCGACAGGACCTACAATGAGCAGTTCTTC. Protein sequence: CASSDRTYNEQFF.

This clonotype came up a few times. The chain uses TRBV7-2 and TRBJ1-5; D ambiguous. The V end was cut by 3 bases, the J end by 5 bases, with 8 bases between. The CDR3 covers 13 residues. Germline V lookup: CDR1 SGHTA, CDR2 FQGNSA. CDR3 DNA sequence: TGTGCCAGCAGCTTGATTCTGGATCAGCCCCAGCATTTT. It specifies CASSLILDQPQHF. Using reference TRBV7-2 and TRBJ1-5 for the parts outside the CDR3, the full variable domain is GAGVSQSPSNKVTEKGKDVELRCDPISGHTALYWYRQSLGQGLEFLIYFQGNSAPDKSGLPSDRFSAERTGGSVSTLTIQRTQQEDSAVYLCASSLILDQPQHFGDGTRLSIL.

This chain uses TRBV7-9 with TRBJ2-4, with 9 bases aligning to TRBD1. The V and J ends lost 5 bases and 8 bases, in that order; junction bases with no gene match: 7. The CDR3 is made up of 14 amino acids. Germline CDR1 reads SEHNR; CDR2 reads FQNEAQ (reference sequence). The CDR3 nucleotides are TGTGCCAGCAGCACGGACAGGGGAGGATACATTCAGTACTTC. Protein product: CASSTDRGGYIQYF.

The chain employs TRBV15 and TRBJ2-3; D remains ambiguous. Trimming removed 1 base from V and 6 bases from J, with 11 bases in between. The CDR3 loop spans 14 amino acids. Germline V gene lookup returns CDR1 LNHNV and CDR2 YYDKDF (reference sequence). The CDR3 DNA reads TGTGCCACCAGCAGAGGGAATAGTAGGGATACGCAGTATTTT. It specifies CATSRGNSRDTQYF.